The 18 T cell receptor beta chains reported below all come from one sample, sequenced in a study of vaccination effects on CD4 cells after COVID-19 (dated by TCRdb to between 2021 and 2024). Libraries came from the immunoSEQ multiplex PCR assay. This is the immuneACCESS table as TCRdb keeps it, with only in-frame sequences that have V and J called. A part of the clones is gone; compared with another copy, unresolved V genes explain less than half, and the rest is unexplained. The sample data list tens of thousands of clones, and 70% of these were observed just once. Clones ranked in the top ten supply approximately 16% of the sample. Antigens for these TCRs are unknown. The ViraFEST assay stimulated PBMC with viral peptide pools and then used TCR sequencing to identify antigen-specific CD4+ T cell clonotypes by expansion. After around 10 days of culture, CD4+ T cells were isolated with the EasySep CD4+ T cell isolation kit.

Material: CD4+ T cells from PBMCs cultured with HCoV-229E spike peptides, obtained before COVID-19 vaccination. Taken with the paper, the label for cell subset or site translates to: HCoV-229E spike overlapping peptide pool stimulation. The receptors originated from a human donor who received a COVID-19 vaccine.

This clone appeared once. V usage is TRBV2 and J usage is TRBJ2-5; D gene uncertain. The germline V and J ends were trimmed by 0 bases and 4 bases, with 9 bases remaining between them. Germline CDR1 SNHLY, CDR2 FYNNEI. The CDR3 loop spans 14 amino acids. For the CDR3, the DNA is TGTGCCAGCAGTGAAGCAAGGGCCGGAGAGACCCAGTACTTC. Its protein product is CASSEARAGETQYF.

The table lists this clone with a few counts. The chain couples TRBV7-2 to TRBJ1-3; D remains ambiguous. Germline V gene sequence: CDR1 SGHTA, CDR2 FQGNSA. This CDR3 spans 14 amino acids. V was clipped by 0 bases and J by 0 bases, with 3 bases between them. The CDR3 nucleotides are TGTGCCAGCAGCTTAGCCACCTCTGGAAACACCATATATTTT. It specifies CASSLATSGNTIYF. Using reference TRBV7-2 and TRBJ1-3 for the parts outside the CDR3, the full variable domain is GAGVSQSPSNKVTEKGKDVELRCDPISGHTALYWYRQSLGQGLEFLIYFQGNSAPDKSGLPSDRFSAERTGGSVSTLTIQRTQQEDSAVYLCASSLATSGNTIYFGEGSWLTVV.

The rearrangement joins TRBV3-1 (or the pseudogene TRBV3-2) to TRBJ2-5; the D gene is possibly TRBD1 (6 bases). This CDR3 comprises 14 residues. The germline V gene has CDR1 LGHDT and CDR2 YNNKEL (reference sequence). V was pared by 5 bases and J by 2 bases, with 12 bases between. The CDR3 bases are TGTGCCAGCAGCGGCCAGGGGAATCAAGAGACCCAGTACTTC. Its protein is CASSGQGNQETQYF.

CDR3 sequence: CASSEASGSTGELFF. In DNA, the CDR3 is TGTGCCAGCAGTGAAGCTAGCGGGAGCACCGGGGAGCTGTTTTTT. The chain uses TRBV6-1 and TRBJ2-2, with 9 nucleotides matching TRBD2. The germline V gene encodes CDR1 MNHNS and CDR2 SASEGT. With 0 bases clipped from V and 4 bases from J, the junction kept 0 bases outside the gene matches. The CDR3 covers 15 residues.

This rearrangement joins TRBV6-1 to TRBJ1-1; TRBD1 is a possible D gene (5 bases). The CDR3 sequence is 12 residues long. Trimming stripped 0 bases from V and 12 bases from J, with 11 bases between. Germline V lookup: CDR1 MNHNS, CDR2 SASEGT. The CDR3 is CASSEARTRSFF. CDR3 in DNA: TGTGCCAGCAGTGAAGCAAGGACACGTTCTTTCTTT.

Here the CDR3 reads CASSQYPGRDEQFF. CDR3 nucleotide sequence: TGTGCCAGCAGCCAATACCCAGGGAGGGATGAGCAGTTCTTC. V and J are TRBV3-1 (or the pseudogene TRBV3-2) and TRBJ2-1; 7 bases line up with TRBD2. CDR3 length: 14 residues. Germline CDR1 and CDR2: LGHDT and YNNKEL (reference sequence). With V trimmed by 2 bases and J by 8 bases, 6 bases remained unmatched.

The J gene is TRBJ2-1, the V gene TRBV5-4, with TRBD1 as a possible D gene (6 bases). The germline gives CDR1 SGHNT, CDR2 YYREEE (reference sequence). The CDR3 consists of 16 residues. V lost 5 bases and J 4 bases, leaving 19 bases between the germline ends. CDR3 sequence reads: CASRAGQTSQYNEQFF. CDR3 nucleotide sequence: TGTGCCAGCAGGGCCGGACAGACGAGTCAATACAATGAGCAGTTCTTC.

The chain carries TRBV5-6 and TRBJ1-6, with 12 bases that match TRBD1. V was clipped by 4 bases and J by 4 bases; unmatched bases: 3. CDR3 length: 16 residues. The germline gives CDR1 SGHDT, CDR2 YYEEEE. CDR3 DNA: TGTGCCAGCAGCGGGACAGGGGGCACGTATAATTCACCCCTCCACTTT. Its protein is CASSGTGGTYNSPLHF. Drawing the rest from reference TRBV5-6 and TRBJ1-6, the complete variable domain is DAGVTQSPTHLIKTRGQQVTLRCSPKSGHDTVSWYQQALGQGPQFIFQYYEEEERQRGNFPDRFSGHQFPNYSSELNVNALLLGDSALYLCASSGTGGTYNSPLHFGNGTRLTVT.

The rearrangement joins TRBV11-3 to TRBJ2-1, with unresolved D. Trimming took 4 bases from V and 0 from J, leaving 4 bases between them. Germline CDR1 SGHNT, CDR2 YENEEA. The CDR3 runs 13 residues. This chain's CDR3 is CASSSLSYNEQFF. The DNA of the CDR3 is TGTGCCAGCAGCTCCCTCTCCTACAATGAGCAGTTCTTC.

This clone has more than one count but fewer than ten. The chain recombines TRBV6-5 with TRBJ1-5; D is unclear. CDR3 size: 14 residues. V was cut by 6 bases and J by 6 bases, with 15 bases left in between. Germline V lookup: CDR1 MNHEY, CDR2 SVGAGI. The CDR3: CASSVGGFGQPQHF. DNA for the CDR3: TGTGCCAGCAGCGTGGGAGGGTTTGGTCAGCCCCAGCATTTT.

This clone was found a few times. The chain is built from TRBV10-1 and TRBJ1-4; a weak D match, TRBD1 (6 bases). This CDR3 has 13 residues. V lost 3 bases and J lost 5, with 7 bases in between. Germline CDR1 and CDR2: WNHNN and SYGVQD (reference sequence). The CDR3 reads CASSDQGNEKLFF. The CDR3 DNA sequence: TGCGCCAGCAGTGACCAGGGGAATGAAAAACTGTTTTTT.

The rearrangement joins TRBV12-3 or TRBV12-4 to TRBJ2-3; D remains ambiguous. V was cut by 3 bases and J by 5 bases, with 6 bases left in between. The CDR3 sequence is 12 residues long. The CDR3 sequence is CASSFLIDTQYF. CDR3 sequence (DNA): TGTGCCAGCAGTTTTTTGATAGATACGCAGTATTTT.

This clone was detected a few times. The gene calls are TRBV6-2 or TRBV6-3 and TRBJ2-7, with 9 bases aligning to TRBD2. The CDR3 contains 18 residues. Germline trimming cut 3 bases from V and 2 bases from J; bases unmatched to any gene: 14. The germline V gene encodes CDR1 MNHEY and CDR2 SVGEGT. Here the CDR3 reads CASSYPGQASGMTYEQYF. The CDR3 nucleotides read TGTGCCAGCAGTTATCCGGGGCAGGCTAGCGGGATGACCTACGAGCAGTACTTC.

This chain connects TRBV24-1 to TRBJ2-5, with a weak D call TRBD2 (6 bases). Trimming removed 3 bases from V and 4 bases from J, with 14 bases in between. CDR1 is KGHDR and CDR2 is SFDVKD in the germline V gene. The CDR3 runs to 15 residues. In nucleotides, the CDR3 is TGTGCCACCAGTGATCCGGCCGGCGGGGCAGAGACCCAGTACTTC. Protein: CATSDPAGGAETQYF.

The CDR3 spells CATSDSRAPNSYEQYF. The CDR3 nucleotides read TGTGCCACCAGTGATTCTCGGGCTCCAAACTCCTACGAGCAGTACTTC. The V call is TRBV24-1, the J call TRBJ2-7, with D uncertain. Germline CDR1 is KGHDR and CDR2 is SFDVKD. V was cut by 2 bases and J by 0 bases, with 13 bases left in between. This CDR3 spans 16 amino acids.

The chain joins TRBV7-9 to TRBJ2-2; the match to TRBD2 covers 10 bases. Germline CDR1 SEHNR, CDR2 FQNEAQ (reference sequence). This CDR3 region has 16 residues. V lost 1 base, J lost 9 bases, and 8 bases stayed unmatched. The CDR3 region has the DNA TGTGCCAGCAGCTTAGGCCTAGCGGGAGCTGAGCGGGAGCTGTTTTTT. It is translated as CASSLGLAGAERELFF.

CDR3 amino acids: CASRTPGGHHEQFF. The CDR3 DNA reads TGTGCCAGCAGAACTCCGGGGGGGCACCATGAGCAGTTCTTC. The chain combines TRBV5-5 with TRBJ2-1; TRBD2 agrees at 8 bases. Germline values: CDR1 SGHKS, CDR2 YYEKEE (reference sequence). CDR3 size: 14 residues. The V segment lost 5 bases and the J segment 8 bases; nucleotides outside the gene matches: 9.

V is TRBV7-9 and J is TRBJ2-5; 9 nucleotides agree with TRBD2. This CDR3 has 15 residues. The V and J ends lost 5 bases and 1 base, in that order; junction bases with no gene match: 5. Per the germline V gene, CDR1 is SEHNR and CDR2 is FQNEAQ (reference sequence). The CDR3 region has the DNA TGTGCCAGCAGCCTCTCTAGCGGGGCCCAAGAGACCCAGTACTTC. Translating it yields CASSLSSGAQETQYF.